One sample yielded the 22 T cell receptor beta chains listed below, sequenced in a study of shared clonotypes between healthy human individuals (dated by TCRdb to 2019 to 2021). Receptors were amplified or captured by the immunoSEQ multiplex PCR assay. TCRdb obtained this table from immuneACCESS and retained in-frame rearrangements with V and J assigned. These tables miss some clones; where compared with another copy, unresolved V genes account for less than half of the shortfall, and the remainder is unexplained. The sample table records some 1.5 million clones; 98% of these occur just once. The ten largest clones capture around 0.47% of the sample. The material sequenced was naive CD4+ T cells sorted from blood. Interpreted using the paper, the cell subset or site label stands for: CD45RA+ positively selected. Source of these receptors: a man in his thirties or forties in good health.

This chain connects TRBV28 to TRBJ2-7; D remains ambiguous. Deletions cut 2 bases from V and 7 bases from J, with 18 bases between. The CDR3 extends over 15 amino acids. The germline CDR1 and CDR2 sequences are MDHEN and SYDVKM. CDR3 loop: CASSLRSDPFGEQYF. The CDR3 bases are TGTGCCAGCAGTTTACGGTCAGACCCTTTCGGGGAGCAGTACTTC.

The chain is built from TRBV27 and TRBJ2-1; 8 bases agree with TRBD2. The CDR3 covers 17 residues. Germline V lookup: CDR1 MNHEY, CDR2 SMNVEV (reference sequence). The J segment lost 0 bases and the V segment lost 3 bases, leaving 7 bases of the junction unmatched. Here the CDR3 DNA reads TGTGCCAGCAGTTTGTTTAGCGGGACGAGCTCCTACAATGAGCAGTTCTTC. As protein: CASSLFSGTSSYNEQFF.

The chain employs TRBV7-8 and TRBJ2-5; possible D gene TRBD1, 6 bases. From germline, CDR1 is SGHVS and CDR2 FQNEAQ. CDR3 length equals 15 residues. V was pared by 0 bases and J by 7 bases, with 15 bases between. CDR3 sequence reads: CASSLAGASKTTQYF. As DNA, the CDR3 is TGTGCCAGCAGCTTAGCGGGGGCGTCCAAGACGACCCAGTACTTC.

V usage is TRBV6-5 and J usage is TRBJ2-4; D possibly corresponds to TRBD2 (5 bases). This CDR3 has 15 residues. Germline loops: CDR1 MNHEY, CDR2 SVGAGI. Deletions cut 3 bases from V and 0 bases from J, with 9 bases between. CDR3 protein: CASSYTLAAKNIQYF. Written as DNA, the CDR3 is TGTGCCAGCAGTTATACCCTAGCAGCCAAAAACATTCAGTACTTC.

This chain connects TRBV15 to TRBJ2-7; 7 bases are a match to TRBD2. The germline gives CDR1 LNHNV, CDR2 YYDKDF (reference sequence). The CDR3 covers 15 residues. V lost 1 base, J lost 6 bases, and 9 bases stayed unmatched. The DNA for the CDR3 is TGTGCCACCAGCAGAGCCCGGGGGTGGGAGGGCGAGCAGTACTTC. It translates to CATSRARGWEGEQYF.

The chain has TRBV6-5 and TRBJ2-7; D is unclear. The germline V gene has CDR1 MNHEY and CDR2 SVGAGI. This CDR3 is built from 13 residues. The V and J ends lost 5 bases and 5 bases respectively, with 13 bases between them. DNA of the CDR3: TGTGCCAGCAGTCGGAGCTTTTGGGACGAGCAGTACTTC. Protein sequence: CASSRSFWDEQYF.

This sequence joins TRBV5-6 and TRBJ2-5, with 8 bases lining up with TRBD2. The CDR3 has 15 residues. Trimming cost V 1 base and J 5 bases; bases outside gene matches: 7. Germline V gene lookup returns CDR1 SGHDT and CDR2 YYEEEE. CDR3 DNA: TGTGCCAGCAGCTTGCCAGCGGGAGCCGGGGAGACCCAGTACTTC. Its protein product is CASSLPAGAGETQYF.

The V gene is TRBV9, the J gene TRBJ2-1; 8 bases are a match to TRBD2. The V and J ends lost 0 bases and 0 bases, in that order; junction bases with no gene match: 5. The CDR3 has 17 amino acids. CDR1 SGDLS and CDR2 YYNGEE come from the germline V gene. The CDR3 protein is CASSVELREGSYNEQFF. For the CDR3, the DNA is TGTGCCAGCAGCGTAGAACTACGGGAGGGCTCCTACAATGAGCAGTTCTTC.

The chain couples TRBV28 to TRBJ2-3; tentatively, D is TRBD1 (5 bases). This CDR3 spans 16 amino acids. The V gene's germline CDR1 is MDHEN and CDR2 SYDVKM. V gave up 5 bases and J gave up 0 bases, with 15 bases separating them. The CDR3, as DNA: TGTGCCAGCAGTAACAGACAGAAAACTAGCACAGATACGCAGTATTTT. Its translation is CASSNRQKTSTDTQYF.

The chain is built from TRBV2 and TRBJ2-2, with a tentative D call TRBD1 (5 bases). The CDR3 loop spans 12 amino acids. Germline V lookup: CDR1 SNHLY, CDR2 FYNNEI. The V gene lost 8 bases and the J gene lost 7 bases, with 11 bases spanning the gap. The CDR3 DNA reads as TGTGCCAGCGGGGCTGACGGCGGGGAGCTGTTTTTT. Residues: CASGADGGELFF.

This clone was recorded only once. The chain employs TRBV11-2 and TRBJ2-1, with D maybe TRBD2 (6 bases). The ends were cut back, 5 bases at V and 12 bases at J, with 14 bases in the middle. This CDR3 is 12 amino acids long. The germline V gene has CDR1 SGHAT and CDR2 FQNNGV. The CDR3 sequence: CASSLSGGGQFF. The CDR3 DNA follows: TGTGCCAGCAGCCTTAGCGGAGGCGGGCAGTTCTTC.

The V call is TRBV5-5, the J call TRBJ1-2, with 8 bases that match TRBD1. The germline V gene encodes CDR1 SGHKS and CDR2 YYEKEE (reference sequence). V shed 0 bases, J shed 5 bases, and the junction held 6 bases outside the gene matches. This CDR3 comprises 15 residues. The CDR3 DNA is TGTGCCAGCAGCTTGGAAGGGACAGGCCCTTATGGCTACACCTTC. Encoded protein: CASSLEGTGPYGYTF.

This chain joins TRBV6-1 and TRBJ1-1; D unclear. Germline assignment: CDR1 MNHNS and CDR2 SASEGT. This CDR3 is 13 amino acids long. Deletions cut 7 bases from V and 2 bases from J, with 11 bases between. This chain's CDR3 is CASTREINTEAFF. CDR3 nucleotide sequence: TGTGCCAGCACTCGGGAGATCAACACTGAAGCTTTCTTT.

This clone was counted once. This chain connects TRBV6-6 to TRBJ1-2, with TRBD1 identical over 10 bases. CDR3 length equals 12 residues. Germline V gene sequence: CDR1 MNHNY, CDR2 SVGAGI (reference sequence). V lost 5 bases, J lost 13 bases, and 7 bases stayed unmatched. CDR3 in amino acids: CASSDRQGAVTF. The CDR3 nucleotides read TGTGCCAGCAGTGACAGACAGGGGGCCGTCACCTTC.

This chain connects TRBV29-1 to TRBJ2-5; 10 nucleotides align to TRBD2. V trimming: 6 bases; J trimming: 0 bases; junction bases outside the gene matches: 4. The CDR3 extends over 14 amino acids. Germline-derived CDR1 and CDR2 are SQVTM and ANQGSEA. CDR3 sequence reads: CSVGTSVHQETQYF. The DNA for the CDR3 is TGCAGCGTCGGGACTAGCGTACACCAAGAGACCCAGTACTTC. The variable domain in full, completed from reference TRBV29-1 and TRBJ2-5, reads SAVISQKPSRDICQRGTSLTIQCQVDSQVTMMFWYRQQPGQSLTLIATANQGSEATYESGFVIDKFPISRPNLTFSTLTVSNMSPEDSSIYLCSVGTSVHQETQYFGPGTRLLVL.

The chain is built from TRBV9 and TRBJ2-1; TRBD2 matches at 7 bases. Trimming cost V 3 bases and J 13 bases; bases outside gene matches: 10. Germline V CDR1 and CDR2: SGDLS, YYNGEE. CDR3 size: 13 residues. CDR3: CASSAHNRDYQFF. In DNA, the CDR3 is TGTGCCAGCAGCGCCCATAACCGGGACTATCAGTTCTTC. Filled out from reference TRBV9 and TRBJ2-1, the complete variable domain reads DSGVTQTPKHLITATGQRVTLRCSPRSGDLSVYWYQQSLDQGLQFLIQYYNGEERAKGNILERFSAQQFPDLHSELNLSSLELGDSALYFCASSAHNRDYQFFGPGTRLTVL.

V is TRBV5-1 and J is TRBJ2-3, with a possible D match to TRBD2 (5 bases). The CDR3 has 16 amino acids. V lost 7 bases and J lost 0, with 18 bases in between. Germline-derived CDR1 and CDR2 are SGHRS and YFSETQ. The CDR3 sequence is CASRKLGVTSTDTQYF. CDR3 DNA sequence: TGCGCCAGCCGTAAGCTCGGGGTCACTAGCACAGATACGCAGTATTTT.

The rearrangement links TRBV5-6 to TRBJ1-3, with D possibly TRBD1 on 5 matching bases. Germline values: CDR1 SGHDT, CDR2 YYEEEE. CDR3 length: 17 amino acids. V lost 4 bases and J lost 0, with 17 bases in between. The CDR3 is CASSPFRGSLSGNTIYF. The CDR3 DNA follows: TGTGCCAGCAGCCCATTCCGGGGCTCGCTCTCTGGAAACACCATATATTTT.

The rearrangement links TRBV6-5 to TRBJ1-1; D perhaps matches TRBD1 (6 bases). CDR1 and CDR2 from the germline V gene are MNHEY and SVGAGI. There are 16 residues in the CDR3. V lost 2 bases, J lost 1 base, and 14 bases lay in between. In nucleotides, the CDR3 is TGTGCCAGCAGTTACAGCGAGGGGGGGAAGAACACTGAAGCTTTCTTT. This gives the protein CASSYSEGGKNTEAFF.

J is TRBJ2-1 and V is TRBV4-3, with D hard to call. The CDR3 is made up of 14 amino acids. Trimming left V 0 bases short and J 7 bases short, with 10 bases between. Germline-derived CDR1 and CDR2 are LGHNA and YSLEER. DNA for the CDR3: TGCGCCAGCAGCCAAGATATCGTTTTGAATGAGCAGTTCTTC. Its protein is CASSQDIVLNEQFF.

The chain is built from TRBV27 and TRBJ2-1; D unresolved. V was pared by 5 bases and J by 2 bases, with 13 bases between. CDR3 size: 15 residues. The germline V gene encodes CDR1 MNHEY and CDR2 SMNVEV (reference sequence). The CDR3 sequence is CASSSLSAAYNEQFF. The CDR3 DNA follows: TGTGCCAGCAGTAGCCTCTCGGCGGCCTACAATGAGCAGTTCTTC.

V is TRBV2 and J is TRBJ1-2; D is ambiguous. Between the trimmed V and J ends, which lost 0 bases and 1 base, there was a span of 6 bases. Per the germline V gene, CDR1 is SNHLY and CDR2 is FYNNEI. CDR3 length equals 14 residues. CDR3 residues: CASSEADINYGYTF. The CDR3 nucleotides are TGTGCCAGCAGTGAAGCCGATATTAACTATGGCTACACCTTC.